Sequencing of this TCR beta chain was carried out in a study of technical replicates of blood from a few donors. This clone is a singleton in its sample. The ends were cut back, 3 bases at V and 0 bases at J, with 8 bases in the middle. The CDR3 has 14 residues. Germline V gene sequence: CDR1 LNHDA, CDR2 SQIVND (reference sequence). Data came from immunoSEQ multiplex PCR; TCRdb stores just in-frame clones and leaves some out. Counted here are more than 70,000 clones, approximately 96% occurring once; the ten biggest clones make up 0.2%. This TCR came from a human donor in good health. The V gene is TRBV19, the J gene TRBJ1-2; no definite D call. The sample consisted of T cells isolated from PBMCs. Written as DNA, the CDR3 is TGTGCCAGTAGTATGAGGGCCTCTAACTATGGCTACACCTTC. It specifies CASSMRASNYGYTF.